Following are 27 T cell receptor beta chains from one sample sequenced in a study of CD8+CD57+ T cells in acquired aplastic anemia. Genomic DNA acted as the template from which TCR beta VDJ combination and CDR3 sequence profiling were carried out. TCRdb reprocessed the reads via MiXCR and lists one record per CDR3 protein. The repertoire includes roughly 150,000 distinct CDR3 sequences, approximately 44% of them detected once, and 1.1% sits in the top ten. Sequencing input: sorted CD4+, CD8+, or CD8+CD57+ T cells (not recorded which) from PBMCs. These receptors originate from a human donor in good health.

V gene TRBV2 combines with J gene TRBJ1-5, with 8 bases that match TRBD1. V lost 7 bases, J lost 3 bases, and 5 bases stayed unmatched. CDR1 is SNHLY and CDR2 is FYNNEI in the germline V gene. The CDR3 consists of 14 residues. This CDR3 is CASTTDRVNQPQHF. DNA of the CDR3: TGTGCCAGCACCACGGACAGGGTCAATCAGCCCCAGCATTTT.

The CDR3 here is CASSKGGRGLVGYTF. In DNA form, the CDR3 reads TGTGCCAGTAGTAAAGGAGGCAGGGGGCTTGTTGGCTACACCTTC. The chain has TRBV19 and TRBJ1-2; TRBD1 aligns across 8 bases. The CDR3 spans 15 residues. Germline V lookup: CDR1 LNHDA, CDR2 SQIVND (reference sequence). V shed 4 bases, J shed 7 bases, and the junction held 11 bases outside the gene matches.

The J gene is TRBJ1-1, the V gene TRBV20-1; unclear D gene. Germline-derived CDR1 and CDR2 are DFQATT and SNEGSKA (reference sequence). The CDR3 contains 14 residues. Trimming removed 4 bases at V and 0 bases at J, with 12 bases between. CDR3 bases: TGCAGTGCTAATCGACGGATCATGAACACTGAAGCTTTCTTT. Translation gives CSANRRIMNTEAFF.

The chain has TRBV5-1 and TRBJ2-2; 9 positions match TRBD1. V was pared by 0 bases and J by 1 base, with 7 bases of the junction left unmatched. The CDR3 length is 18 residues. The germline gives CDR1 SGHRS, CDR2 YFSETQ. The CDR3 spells CASSLALLGQGNTGELFF. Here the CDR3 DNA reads TGCGCCAGCAGCTTGGCTTTATTGGGACAGGGGAACACCGGGGAGCTGTTTTTT.

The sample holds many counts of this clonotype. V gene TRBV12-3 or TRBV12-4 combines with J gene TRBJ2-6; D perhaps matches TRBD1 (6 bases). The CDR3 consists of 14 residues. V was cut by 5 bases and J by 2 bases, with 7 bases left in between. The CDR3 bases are TGTGCCAGCAGTACAGGGCCTGGGGCCAACGTCCTGACTTTC. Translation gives CASSTGPGANVLTF.

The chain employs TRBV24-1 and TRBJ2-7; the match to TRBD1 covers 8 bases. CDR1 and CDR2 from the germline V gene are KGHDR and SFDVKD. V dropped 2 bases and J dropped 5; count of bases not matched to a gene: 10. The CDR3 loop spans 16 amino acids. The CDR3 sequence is CATSDYTGTGSHEQYF. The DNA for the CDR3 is TGTGCCACCAGTGATTACACCGGGACAGGTAGCCACGAGCAGTACTTC.

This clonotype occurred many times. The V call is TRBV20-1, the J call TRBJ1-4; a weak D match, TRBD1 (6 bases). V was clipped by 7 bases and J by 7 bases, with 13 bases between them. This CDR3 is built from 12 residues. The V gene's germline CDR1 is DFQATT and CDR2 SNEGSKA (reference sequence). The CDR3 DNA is TGCAGTGTGGGGGGCGCCCTTGAAAAACTGTTTTTT. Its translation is CSVGGALEKLFF.

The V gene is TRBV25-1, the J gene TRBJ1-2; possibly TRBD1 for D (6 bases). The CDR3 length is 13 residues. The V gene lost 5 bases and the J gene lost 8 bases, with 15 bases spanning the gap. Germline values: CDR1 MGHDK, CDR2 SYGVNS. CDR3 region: CASSRGGAGGYTF. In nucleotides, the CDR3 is TGTGCCAGCAGTAGAGGGGGGGCCGGCGGCTACACCTTC.

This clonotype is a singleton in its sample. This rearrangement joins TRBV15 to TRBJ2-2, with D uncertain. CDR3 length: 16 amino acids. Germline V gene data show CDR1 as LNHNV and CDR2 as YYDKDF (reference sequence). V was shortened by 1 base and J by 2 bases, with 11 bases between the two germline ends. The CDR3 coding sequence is TGTGCCACCAGCAGAGGTCTCGGCCGAAACACCGGGGAGCTGTTTTTT. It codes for CATSRGLGRNTGELFF.

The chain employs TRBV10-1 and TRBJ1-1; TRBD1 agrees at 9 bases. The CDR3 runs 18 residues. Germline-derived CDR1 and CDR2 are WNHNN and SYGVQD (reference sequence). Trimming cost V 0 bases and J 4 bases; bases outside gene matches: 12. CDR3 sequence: CASSESHHYLTGGTEAFF. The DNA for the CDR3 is TGCGCCAGCAGTGAGTCCCACCATTATCTGACAGGGGGCACTGAAGCTTTCTTT.

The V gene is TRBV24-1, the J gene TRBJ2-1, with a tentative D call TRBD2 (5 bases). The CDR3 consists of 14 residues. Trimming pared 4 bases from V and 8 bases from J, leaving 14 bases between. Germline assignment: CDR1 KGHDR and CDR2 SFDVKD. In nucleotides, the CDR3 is TGTGCCACCAGTGACCCGAGCGAGGGCGATGAGCAGTTCTTC. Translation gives CATSDPSEGDEQFF.

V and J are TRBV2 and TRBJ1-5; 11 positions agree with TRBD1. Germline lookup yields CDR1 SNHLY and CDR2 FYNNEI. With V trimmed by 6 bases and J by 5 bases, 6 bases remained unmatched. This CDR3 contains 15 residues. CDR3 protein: CASRLGQGADQPQHF. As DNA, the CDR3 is TGTGCCAGCAGGCTCGGACAGGGGGCTGATCAGCCCCAGCATTTT.

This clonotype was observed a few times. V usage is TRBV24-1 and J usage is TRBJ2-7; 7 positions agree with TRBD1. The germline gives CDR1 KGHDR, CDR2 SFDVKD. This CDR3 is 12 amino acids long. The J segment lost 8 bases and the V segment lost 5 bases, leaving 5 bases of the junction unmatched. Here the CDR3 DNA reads TGTGCCACCAGTGGTCCAGGGGGAAAGCAGTACTTC. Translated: CATSGPGGKQYF.

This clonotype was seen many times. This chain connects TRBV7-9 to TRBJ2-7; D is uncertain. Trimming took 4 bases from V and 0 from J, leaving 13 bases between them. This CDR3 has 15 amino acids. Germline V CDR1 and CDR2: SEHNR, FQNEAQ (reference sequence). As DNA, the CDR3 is TGTGCCAGCAGCTACTTTCCCCAAAGCTCCTACGAGCAGTACTTC. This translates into CASSYFPQSSYEQYF.

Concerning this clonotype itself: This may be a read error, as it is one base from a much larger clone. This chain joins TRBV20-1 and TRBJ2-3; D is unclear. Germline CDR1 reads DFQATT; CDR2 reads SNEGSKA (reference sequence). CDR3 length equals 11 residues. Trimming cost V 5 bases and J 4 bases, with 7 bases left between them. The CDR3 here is CSAVFSDTQYF. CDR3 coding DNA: TGCAGTGCTGTATTTTCAGATACGCAGTATTTT.

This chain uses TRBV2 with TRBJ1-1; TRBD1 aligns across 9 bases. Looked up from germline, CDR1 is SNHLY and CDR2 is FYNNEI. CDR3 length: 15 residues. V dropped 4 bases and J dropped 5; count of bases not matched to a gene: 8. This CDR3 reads CASSADRGDWTEAFF. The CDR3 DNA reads TGTGCCAGCAGTGCAGACAGGGGGGATTGGACTGAAGCTTTCTTT.

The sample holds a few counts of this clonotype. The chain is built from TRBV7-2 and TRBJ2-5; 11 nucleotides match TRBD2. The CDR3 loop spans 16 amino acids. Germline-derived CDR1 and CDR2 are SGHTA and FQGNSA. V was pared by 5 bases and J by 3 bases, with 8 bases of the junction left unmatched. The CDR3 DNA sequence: TGTGCCAGCAGCCGAATAGCGGGGGGGATTGAAGAGACCCAGTACTTC. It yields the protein CASSRIAGGIEETQYF.

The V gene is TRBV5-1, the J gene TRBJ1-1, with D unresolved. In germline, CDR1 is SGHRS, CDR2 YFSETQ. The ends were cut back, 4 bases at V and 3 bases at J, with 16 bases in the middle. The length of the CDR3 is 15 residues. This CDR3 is CASSMGSGSYTEAFF. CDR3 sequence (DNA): TGCGCCAGCAGCATGGGGTCAGGTAGCTACACTGAAGCTTTCTTT.

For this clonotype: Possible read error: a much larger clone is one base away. The CDR3 DNA reads as TGTGCCAGCACCGTATACAGTGAAAAACTGTTTTTT. This gives the protein CASTVYSEKLFF. The V call is TRBV5-5, the J call TRBJ1-4; no clear D gene. V lost 6 bases to trimming and J lost 7 bases, with 10 bases between them. This CDR3 contains 12 residues. Germline V lookup: CDR1 SGHKS, CDR2 YYEKEE (reference sequence).

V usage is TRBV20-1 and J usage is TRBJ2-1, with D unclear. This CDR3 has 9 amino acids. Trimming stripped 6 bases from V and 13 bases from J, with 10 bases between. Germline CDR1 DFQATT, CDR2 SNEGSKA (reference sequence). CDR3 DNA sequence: TGCAGTGCCGAAACGGACCAGTTCTTC. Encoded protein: CSAETDQFF.

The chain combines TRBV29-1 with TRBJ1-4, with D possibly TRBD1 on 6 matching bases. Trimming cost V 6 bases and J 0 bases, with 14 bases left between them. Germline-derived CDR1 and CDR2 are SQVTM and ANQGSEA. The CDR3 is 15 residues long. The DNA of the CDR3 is TGCAGCGTCGTTGGGACACTTGCAACTAATGAAAAACTGTTTTTT. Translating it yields CSVVGTLATNEKLFF.

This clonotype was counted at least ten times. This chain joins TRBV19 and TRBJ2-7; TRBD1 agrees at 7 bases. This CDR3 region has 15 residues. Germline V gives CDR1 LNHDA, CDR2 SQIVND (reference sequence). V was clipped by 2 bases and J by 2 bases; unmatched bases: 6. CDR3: CASSIQDRNPYEQYF. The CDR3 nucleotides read TGTGCCAGTAGTATACAGGACAGGAATCCCTACGAGCAGTACTTC.

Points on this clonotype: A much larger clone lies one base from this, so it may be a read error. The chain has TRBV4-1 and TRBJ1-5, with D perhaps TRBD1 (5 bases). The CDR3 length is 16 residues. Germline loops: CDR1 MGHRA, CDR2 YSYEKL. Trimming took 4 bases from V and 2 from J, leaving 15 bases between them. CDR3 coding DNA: TGCGCCAGCAGCCGAGAACTCTTACAGGGCAATCAGCCCCAGCATTTT. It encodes CASSRELLQGNQPQHF.

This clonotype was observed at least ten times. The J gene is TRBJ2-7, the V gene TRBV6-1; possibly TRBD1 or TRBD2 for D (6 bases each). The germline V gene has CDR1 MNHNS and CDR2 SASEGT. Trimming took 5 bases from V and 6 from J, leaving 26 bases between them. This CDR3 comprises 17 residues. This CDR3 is CASSPPFGAGEDSEQYF. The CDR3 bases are TGTGCCAGCAGTCCGCCTTTTGGGGCAGGGGAGGATAGCGAGCAGTACTTC.

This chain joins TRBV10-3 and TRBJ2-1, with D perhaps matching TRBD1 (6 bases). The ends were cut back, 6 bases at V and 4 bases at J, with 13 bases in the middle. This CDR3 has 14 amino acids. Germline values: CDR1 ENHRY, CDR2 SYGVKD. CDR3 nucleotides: TGTGCCATCAGCCGGGACACTTCATACAATGAGCAGTTCTTC. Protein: CAISRDTSYNEQFF.

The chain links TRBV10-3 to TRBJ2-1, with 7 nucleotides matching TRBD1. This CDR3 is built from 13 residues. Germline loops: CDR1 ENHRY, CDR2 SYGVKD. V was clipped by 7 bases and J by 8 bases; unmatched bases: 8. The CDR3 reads CAITIKQGYEQFF. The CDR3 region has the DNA TGTGCCATCACAATCAAACAGGGGTATGAGCAGTTCTTC.

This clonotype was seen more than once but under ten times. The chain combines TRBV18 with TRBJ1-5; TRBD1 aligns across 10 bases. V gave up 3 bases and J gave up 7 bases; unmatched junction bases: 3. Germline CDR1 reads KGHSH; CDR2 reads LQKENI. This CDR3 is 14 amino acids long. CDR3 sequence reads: CASSPQGQGQPQHF. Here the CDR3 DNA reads TGTGCCAGCTCACCCCAGGGACAGGGGCAGCCCCAGCATTTT.